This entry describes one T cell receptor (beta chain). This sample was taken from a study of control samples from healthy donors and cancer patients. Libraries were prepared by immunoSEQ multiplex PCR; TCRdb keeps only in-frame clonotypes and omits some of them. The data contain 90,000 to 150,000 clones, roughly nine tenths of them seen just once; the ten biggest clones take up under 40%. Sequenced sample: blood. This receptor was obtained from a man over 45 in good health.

The DNA for the CDR3 is TGCAGTGCTAGTGGGCCCCGGGACAGGGGGCGTGTCGGTCCCGGCTATGGCTACACCTTC. Translation: CSASGPRDRGRVGPGYGYTF. The chain employs TRBV20-1 and TRBJ1-2; 12 bases fit TRBD1. This CDR3 has 20 amino acids. The germline gives CDR1 DFQATT, CDR2 SNEGSKA (reference sequence). Trimming took 3 bases from V and 4 from J; bases not matched to a gene: 21.